Below are 20 T cell receptor beta chains sequenced from a single sample in a study of beta chain features in type 1 diabetes (dated by TCRdb to between 2018 and 2020). The method behind the library was the immunoSEQ multiplex PCR assay. The entire isolated RNA was reverse transcribed using the High Capacity cDNA Reverse Transcription Kit, and thus expressed TCRB transcripts were sequenced. Not all clones reach the TCRdb copy of this immuneACCESS table, which keeps in-frame sequences only. Checked studies attribute under half of the gap to unresolved V genes and leave the rest unexplained. Within this sample are 970,000 or so clones, with about a sixth of them counted one time only. Clones ranked in the top ten supply about 0.02% of the sample. The specimen was naive CD4+ T cells from blood. Sample cell subset or site, as interpreted from the label and publication: true naive CD4+ T cells. The receptor set was obtained from a woman under 30 in good health.

This clone appeared a few times. The same CDR3 can be traced to other DNA sequences in this sample. V and J are TRBV5-1 and TRBJ2-2; TRBD1 is a possible D gene (5 bases). Germline CDR1 is SGHRS and CDR2 is YFSETQ. The CDR3 length is 15 residues. V was cut by 0 bases and J by 5 bases, with 11 bases left in between. CDR3 coding DNA: TGCGCCAGCAGCTTGGTCCAGGGTTCGACCGGGGAGCTGTTTTTT. It is translated as CASSLVQGSTGELFF.

This chain joins TRBV28 and TRBJ2-2; the D gene is possibly TRBD1 (5 bases). Germline-derived CDR1 and CDR2 are MDHEN and SYDVKM. There are 14 residues in the CDR3. Trimming took 1 base from V and 6 from J, leaving 9 bases between them. DNA for the CDR3: TGTGCCAGCAGTTTATCAGGGCTAGCCGGGGAGCTGTTTTTT. The encoded protein is CASSLSGLAGELFF.

This clone was observed a few times. The junction and the germline gene differ at one end; a read error may be behind it. The chain carries TRBV7-7 and TRBJ2-7; 10 nucleotides align to TRBD1. In germline, CDR1 is SSHAT, CDR2 FNYEAQ (reference sequence). The CDR3 is 14 amino acids. The DNA for the CDR3 is TGTGCTAGCAGCCGGGACTGGACAGGGGGAGAGCAGTACTTC. Its translation: CASSRDWTGGEQYF.

Only a few counts were recorded for this clone. V gene TRBV13 combines with J gene TRBJ2-3; 10 bases are a match to TRBD2. With V trimmed by 6 bases and J by 2 bases, 5 bases remained unmatched. The CDR3 consists of 15 residues. The germline gives CDR1 PRHDT, CDR2 FYEKMQ (reference sequence). The CDR3 spells CASSQGLAATDTQYF. The CDR3 nucleotides read TGTGCCAGCAGTCAAGGACTAGCGGCCACAGATACGCAGTATTTT. The entire variable domain, with the rest obtained from reference TRBV13 and TRBJ2-3, is as follows: AAGVIQSPRHLIKEKRETATLKCYPIPRHDTVYWYQQGPGQDPQFLISFYEKMQSDKGSIPDRFSAQQFSDYHSELNMSSLELGDSALYFCASSQGLAATDTQYFGPGTRLTVL.

Of note for this clone: Other DNA sequences in this specimen translate into the identical CDR3. The chain employs TRBV7-9 and TRBJ2-5; no clear D gene. CDR1 and CDR2 (germline): SEHNR, FQNEAQ (reference sequence). The CDR3 is made up of 12 amino acids. Trimming shortened V by 1 base and J by 4 bases, and 4 bases separated the two germline ends. CDR3 region: CASSLVRETQYF. As DNA, the CDR3 is TGTGCCAGCAGCTTAGTTCGAGAGACCCAGTACTTC.

J is TRBJ1-1 and V is TRBV9, with D unresolved. This CDR3 contains 15 residues. Trimming stripped 0 bases from V and 0 bases from J, with 9 bases between. CDR1 and CDR2 from the germline V gene are SGDLS and YYNGEE. The CDR3 DNA follows: TGTGCCAGCAGCGTAGGGTGGGGAATGAACACTGAAGCTTTCTTT. Protein product: CASSVGWGMNTEAFF.

V usage is TRBV6-1 and J usage is TRBJ2-1; 16 positions match TRBD2. The CDR3 totals 15 residues. The germline CDR1 and CDR2 sequences are MNHNS and SASEGT. V lost 3 bases to trimming and J lost 9 bases; unmatched junction nucleotides: 2. The CDR3 sequence: CASSDGTSGRVEQFF. As DNA, the CDR3 is TGTGCCAGCAGTGATGGGACTAGCGGGAGGGTTGAGCAGTTCTTC.

The rearrangement uses TRBV7-2 and TRBJ2-7, with TRBD2 identical over 10 bases. Trimming removed 5 bases from V and 3 bases from J; junction bases left unmatched: 13. This CDR3 is 17 amino acids long. CDR1 SGHTA and CDR2 FQGNSA come from the germline V gene. CDR3 residues: CASSRYGPSGSVYEQYF. In DNA, the CDR3 is TGTGCCAGCAGCCGTTACGGACCTAGCGGGAGCGTCTACGAGCAGTACTTC.

This clone was recorded a few times. V is TRBV28 and J is TRBJ2-3; D is undetermined. This CDR3 has 14 residues. The germline CDR1 and CDR2 sequences are MDHEN and SYDVKM. V was shortened by 4 bases and J by 1 base, with 9 bases between the two germline ends. The CDR3 DNA reads TGTGCCAGCAGTTACGCCCAGGGCACAGATACGCAGTATTTT. Protein: CASSYAQGTDTQYF.

This clone was counted only a few times. The V gene is TRBV25-1, the J gene TRBJ2-3, with TRBD1 matching 9 bases. The junction had 4 bases not matched to a gene; V was cut back by 8 bases and J by 1 base. Germline CDR1 MGHDK, CDR2 SYGVNS. The CDR3 is made up of 14 amino acids. The CDR3 loop is CASGRDRGTDTQYF. The CDR3 nucleotides are TGTGCCAGCGGTAGGGACAGGGGCACAGATACGCAGTATTTT.

The V and J genes are TRBV13 and TRBJ2-3; 10 bases are shared with TRBD2. Germline V gives CDR1 PRHDT, CDR2 FYEKMQ (reference sequence). The CDR3 sequence is 14 residues long. Trimming at V came to 4 bases and at J to 5 bases, leaving 3 bases not matched to a gene. The CDR3 loop reads CASSWTSGEDTQYF. The CDR3 coding sequence is TGTGCCAGCAGCTGGACTAGCGGTGAAGATACGCAGTATTTT.

In its sample, this clone was seen a few times. V usage is TRBV6-5 and J usage is TRBJ2-1, with TRBD2 matching 11 bases. The CDR3 extends over 15 amino acids. The V gene end was trimmed by 5 bases and the J gene end by 5 bases; junction bases not matched to a gene: 5. Germline V gene lookup returns CDR1 MNHEY and CDR2 SVGAGI. As DNA, the CDR3 is TGTGCCAGCAGTCAGACTAGCGGGGTAAACAATGAGCAGTTCTTC. Its translation: CASSQTSGVNNEQFF.

The V gene is TRBV28, the J gene TRBJ2-7; either TRBD1 or TRBD2 may fit D (5 bases each). This CDR3 region has 14 residues. V was pared by 6 bases and J by 7 bases, with 19 bases between. CDR1 is MDHEN, CDR2 SYDVKM, per germline. CDR3 nucleotide sequence: TGTGCCAGCAGGGGGCTGACTATCCCGGGGGAGCAGTACTTC. This translates into CASRGLTIPGEQYF.

There are a few counts of this clone. The rearrangement links TRBV28 to TRBJ2-7; TRBD2 aligns across 7 bases. This CDR3 is 14 amino acids long. V lost 3 bases, J lost 2 bases, and 4 bases stayed unmatched. CDR1 is MDHEN and CDR2 is SYDVKM in the germline V gene. The CDR3: CASSFASGTYEQYF. The CDR3 DNA reads TGTGCCAGCAGTTTTGCTAGCGGAACCTACGAGCAGTACTTC.

The chain employs TRBV28 and TRBJ2-3, with 11 bases matching TRBD2. Losses at the gene ends were 2 bases for V and 2 bases for J; bases not matched to a gene: 3. The germline V gene encodes CDR1 MDHEN and CDR2 SYDVKM. The CDR3 runs to 16 residues. CDR3 in amino acids: CASSLPTSGITDTQYF. In DNA, the CDR3 is TGTGCCAGCAGTTTACCGACTAGCGGGATCACAGATACGCAGTATTTT.

The table lists this clone with a count of one. V and J are TRBV18 and TRBJ2-5; the D gene is possibly TRBD2 (6 bases). V was cut by 1 base and J by 1 base, with 13 bases left in between. CDR3 length equals 16 residues. Germline V gene sequence: CDR1 KGHSH, CDR2 LQKENI. The CDR3 loop is CASSPREAGFQETQYF. CDR3 nucleotide sequence: TGTGCCAGCTCACCACGGGAGGCAGGCTTCCAAGAGACCCAGTACTTC.

The chain carries TRBV10-3 and TRBJ1-3, with D unclear. The germline V and J ends were trimmed by 11 bases and 9 bases, with 17 bases remaining between them. This CDR3 spans 12 amino acids. The V gene's germline CDR1 is ENHRY and CDR2 SYGVKD. DNA of the CDR3: TGTGCCTCCGGCGCACTCTCCCCCACCATATATTTT. It specifies CASGALSPTIYF.

This clone came up a few times. J is TRBJ2-1 and V is TRBV29-1; possible D gene TRBD2, 6 bases. Per the germline V gene, CDR1 is SQVTM and CDR2 is ANQGSEA. This CDR3 region has 15 residues. The germline V and J ends were trimmed by 0 bases and 4 bases, with 13 bases remaining between them. CDR3 coding DNA: TGCAGCGTTGAAGATGGTCCGGGGGTTTACAATGAGCAGTTCTTC. It specifies CSVEDGPGVYNEQFF.

This chain links TRBV7-6 with TRBJ2-2, with D unclear. The V and J ends lost 1 base and 3 bases respectively, with 3 bases between them. Germline CDR1 is SGHVS and CDR2 is FNYEAQ. This CDR3 is built from 13 residues. The chain's CDR3 is CASSLGYTGELFF. The CDR3 DNA reads TGTGCCAGCAGCTTAGGTTACACCGGGGAGCTGTTTTTT.

The chain couples TRBV7-8 to TRBJ2-1; D not certain. V lost 1 base and J 10 bases, leaving 26 bases between the germline ends. The CDR3 consists of 18 residues. CDR1 SGHVS and CDR2 FQNEAQ come from the germline V gene. CDR3 DNA: TGTGCCAGCAGCTTAGTGAGGATCGGTCTCGCCTCCAACTCGGAGCAGTTCTTC. Translation: CASSLVRIGLASNSEQFF. Full variable domain (rest looked up from reference TRBV7-8 and TRBJ2-1): GAGVSQSPRYKVAKRGQDVALRCDPISGHVSLFWYQQALGQGPEFLTYFQNEAQLDKSGLPSDRFFAERPEGSVSTLKIQRTQQEDSAVYLCASSLVRIGLASNSEQFFGPGTRLTVL.